The clone carrying this T cell receptor beta chain showed up many times. Its target is not known. The entry originates in a study of metastatic and nonmetastatic thyroid tumors. Study-level information: Where malignant and benign thyroid patients were concerned, repertoires were compared across blood and tumor or nodule tissue. Points from the study as a whole: A significant increase in TCR beta diversity was reportedly seen in malignant thyroid tumors relative to benign nodules, in blood and tumor.

CDR3 length: 16 amino acids. Trimming took 2 bases from V and 7 from J, leaving 20 bases between them. Germline CDR1 and CDR2: MGHDK and SYGVNS. Thyroid surgery was preceded by no treatment in any patient. In the authors' methods: A classifier for distant metastasis in papillary thyroid cancer was constructed using CDR3 differences observed across clinicopathological groups. TCRdb reassembled clones from the PCR reads with MiXCR. The V and J calls shown here were made by TCRdb, not taken from the authors' results. The sample yields approximately 38,000 clones, about a sixth seen once. The source is a female donor with papillary thyroid cancer or a benign thyroid nodule (not recorded which). Some clones in this sample may be carry-over from other donors' samples. J is TRBJ1-2 and V is TRBV25-1, with D unclear. Input material: tumor tissue. CDR3 amino acids: CASSEGPLWLKGGYTF. The CDR3 DNA follows: TGTGCCAGCAGTGAAGGTCCCTTGTGGCTCAAGGGTGGCTACACCTTC.